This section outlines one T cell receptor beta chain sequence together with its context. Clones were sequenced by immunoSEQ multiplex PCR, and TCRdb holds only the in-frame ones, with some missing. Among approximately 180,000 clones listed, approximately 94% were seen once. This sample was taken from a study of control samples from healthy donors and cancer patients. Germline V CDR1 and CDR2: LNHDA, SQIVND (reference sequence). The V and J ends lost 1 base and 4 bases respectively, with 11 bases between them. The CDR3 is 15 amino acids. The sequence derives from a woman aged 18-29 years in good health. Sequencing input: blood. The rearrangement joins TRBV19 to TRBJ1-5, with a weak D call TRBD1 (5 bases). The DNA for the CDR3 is TGTGCCAGTAGTATAGGGGGCCAGCCTAATCAGCCCCAGCATTTT. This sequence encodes CASSIGGQPNQPQHF.